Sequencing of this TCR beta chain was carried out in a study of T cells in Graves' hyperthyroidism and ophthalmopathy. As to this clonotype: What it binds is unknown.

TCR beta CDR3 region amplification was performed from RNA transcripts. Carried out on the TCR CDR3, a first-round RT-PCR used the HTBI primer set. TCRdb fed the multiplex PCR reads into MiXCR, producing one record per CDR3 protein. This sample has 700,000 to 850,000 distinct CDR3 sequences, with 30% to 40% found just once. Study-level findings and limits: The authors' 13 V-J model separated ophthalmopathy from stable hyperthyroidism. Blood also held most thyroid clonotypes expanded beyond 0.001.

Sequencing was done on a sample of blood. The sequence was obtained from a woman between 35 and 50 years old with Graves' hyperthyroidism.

The CDR3 DNA sequence: TGTGCCATCAGTTATCGATGGATCCTGAGGGAATGTCGGCATTTT. Translating gives CAISYRWILRECRHF. The gene calls are TRBV10-3 and TRBJ1-5; D not resolved. V lost 5 bases to trimming and J lost 15 bases, with 26 bases between them. Germline V CDR1 and CDR2: ENHRY, SYGVKD. There are 15 residues in the CDR3.